The 29 T cell receptor beta chains in this list originate from one sample, sequenced in a study of T cells in localized non-small cell lung cancer. Assay: immunoSEQ multiplex PCR; the TCRdb copy retains only in-frame clones and omits some. The sample has 90,000 to 95,000 clones, roughly 88% seen once. Sequencing was performed on PBMCs, taken before any cancer treatment. The receptors stem from a woman aged 35 to 70 with stage II squamous cell lung carcinoma.

This chain connects TRBV19 to TRBJ2-1; D is unclear. This CDR3 has 14 amino acids. From germline, CDR1 is LNHDA and CDR2 SQIVND (reference sequence). V was shortened by 5 bases and J by 3 bases, with 11 bases between the two germline ends. The CDR3 sequence is CASSRRLNYNEQFF. CDR3 coding DNA: TGTGCCAGTAGTCGGCGGTTGAACTACAATGAGCAGTTCTTC.

The V and J genes are TRBV30 and TRBJ1-2; D is unresolved. The germline V gene has CDR1 GTSNPN and CDR2 SVGIG (reference sequence). Trimming removed 7 bases from V and 0 bases from J, with 15 bases in between. This CDR3 is 14 amino acids long. CDR3: CASFGGTTNYGYTF. For the CDR3, the DNA is TGTGCCTCCTTTGGCGGCACTACTAACTATGGCTACACCTTC.

The CDR3 region is CASGGPWEHEQYF. CDR3 DNA: TGTGCCAGCGGGGGTCCTTGGGAGCACGAGCAGTACTTC. This chain uses TRBV6-5 with TRBJ2-7; perhaps D is TRBD1 or TRBD2 (5 bases each). The germline gives CDR1 MNHEY, CDR2 SVGAGI. This CDR3 comprises 13 residues. V was pared by 8 bases and J by 5 bases, with 16 bases between.

This sequence joins TRBV13 and TRBJ1-3, with a possible D match to TRBD1 (6 bases). CDR3 length equals 17 residues. Germline values: CDR1 PRHDT, CDR2 FYEKMQ (reference sequence). Trimming cost V 4 bases and J 0 bases, with 16 bases left between them. The CDR3 nucleotides read TGTGCCAGCAGCTGGACTACAGGGAACCCCTCTGGAAACACCATATATTTT. The encoded protein is CASSWTTGNPSGNTIYF. Full variable domain (remainder filled in from reference TRBV13 and TRBJ1-3): AAGVIQSPRHLIKEKRETATLKCYPIPRHDTVYWYQQGPGQDPQFLISFYEKMQSDKGSIPDRFSAQQFSDYHSELNMSSLELGDSALYFCASSWTTGNPSGNTIYFGEGSWLTVV.

The J gene is TRBJ1-5, the V gene TRBV5-8, with 9 bases matching TRBD1. Germline CDR1 and CDR2: SGHTS and YDEGEE. This CDR3 is 16 amino acids long. V lost 0 bases and J lost 5; bases outside the gene matches: 6. CDR3 region: CASSLGGTGTDQPQHF. The CDR3, as DNA: TGTGCCAGCAGCTTGGGAGGGACAGGGACCGATCAGCCCCAGCATTTT. Looking up the rest from reference TRBV5-8 and TRBJ1-5 gives the full variable domain: EAGVTQSPTHLIKTRGQQATLRCSPISGHTSVYWYQQALGLGLQFLLWYDEGEERNRGNFPPRFSGRQFPNYSSELNVNALELEDSALYLCASSLGGTGTDQPQHFGDGTRLSIL.

J is TRBJ1-1 and V is TRBV6-1, with TRBD1 matching over 7 bases. CDR3 size: 13 residues. With 6 bases clipped from V and 1 base from J, the junction kept 2 bases outside the gene matches. Germline assignment: CDR1 MNHNS and CDR2 SASEGT. CDR3 protein: CASRRTGNTEAFF. CDR3 coding DNA: TGTGCCAGCAGACGGACAGGGAACACTGAAGCTTTCTTT.

The rearrangement uses TRBV7-9 and TRBJ1-1; the D is unclear. V was clipped by 3 bases and J by 7 bases, with 9 bases between them. This CDR3 contains 12 residues. In germline, CDR1 is SEHNR, CDR2 FQNEAQ (reference sequence). The CDR3 region has the DNA TGTGCCAGCAGCTTTTATCAACTTGAAGCTTTCTTT. It codes for CASSFYQLEAFF.

The gene calls are TRBV10-1 and TRBJ1-1; D gene uncertain. The V gene's germline CDR1 is WNHNN and CDR2 SYGVQD (reference sequence). With 5 bases removed from V and 4 bases from J, the gap between germline ends came to 17 bases. This CDR3 has 15 amino acids. CDR3 protein: CASSLNADLGTEAFF. The CDR3 coding sequence is TGCGCCAGCAGTCTCAACGCGGATTTAGGCACTGAAGCTTTCTTT.

The CDR3 loop is CASSETGLGLHNYNEQFF. The DNA of the CDR3 is TGTGCCAGCAGTGAAACGGGGCTAGGCCTCCACAACTACAATGAGCAGTTCTTC. J is TRBJ2-1 and V is TRBV6-1; D is possibly TRBD1 or TRBD2 (5 bases each). Trimming left V 2 bases short and J 3 bases short, with 20 bases between. Germline lookup yields CDR1 MNHNS and CDR2 SASEGT. The CDR3 length is 18 residues.

The chain employs TRBV6-5 and TRBJ1-6, with a tentative D call TRBD1 (6 bases). Germline V gives CDR1 MNHEY, CDR2 SVGAGI. The CDR3 totals 12 residues. The V end was cut by 8 bases, the J end by 11 bases, with 13 bases between. The CDR3: CASGRQEAPLHF. CDR3 bases: TGTGCCAGCGGGAGACAGGAGGCACCCCTCCACTTT.

The chain employs TRBV27 and TRBJ2-7, with 7 bases matching TRBD2. The length of the CDR3 is 13 residues. Losses at the gene ends were 3 bases for V and 1 base for J; bases not matched to a gene: 0. CDR1 and CDR2 from the germline V gene are MNHEY and SMNVEV (reference sequence). CDR3 nucleotide sequence: TGTGCCAGCAGTTTGCGGGAGTCCTACGAGCAGTACTTC. This codes for CASSLRESYEQYF.

The sample holds one count of this clone. The chain links TRBV7-8 to TRBJ2-7; TRBD2 matches 11 bases. After removal of 5 bases from V and 0 bases from J, the junction contained 6 bases not matched to a gene. The germline V gene encodes CDR1 SGHVS and CDR2 FQNEAQ. This CDR3 is built from 16 residues. The CDR3 bases are TGTGCCAGCAGCGTCTCCGGGACTAGCGGCTCCTACGAGCAGTACTTC. Amino acids: CASSVSGTSGSYEQYF.

Turning to this clone: Different DNA sequences within this sample yield the same CDR3. DNA for the CDR3: TGCGCCAGCAGCTTTCTAGCGGGGGGCCCCCCTTACAATGAGCAGTTCTTC. It encodes CASSFLAGGPPYNEQFF. The chain recombines TRBV5-1 with TRBJ2-1; 11 nucleotides match TRBD2. V was pared by 2 bases and J by 4 bases, with 8 bases of the junction left unmatched. The CDR3 contains 17 residues. Germline loops: CDR1 SGHRS, CDR2 YFSETQ.

The CDR3 spells CASRPDSPFRETQYF. The CDR3 DNA reads as TGTGCCAGCAGACCGGACTCCCCCTTTCGAGAGACCCAGTACTTC. The rearrangement links TRBV5-4 to TRBJ2-5; weak D call: TRBD2 (5 bases). V lost 5 bases, J lost 4 bases, and 18 bases lay in between. The CDR3 consists of 15 residues. Germline CDR1 SGHNT, CDR2 YYREEE (reference sequence).

The CDR3 bases are TGTGCCAGTAGTATCGGAACGGCCTCATCTCGGGTTGGCTACACCTTC. This encodes CASSIGTASSRVGYTF. The chain has TRBV19 and TRBJ1-2, with D unresolved. The CDR3 runs to 16 residues. From germline, CDR1 is LNHDA and CDR2 SQIVND (reference sequence). With 3 bases removed from V and 7 bases from J, the gap between germline ends came to 21 bases.

The chain links TRBV5-6 to TRBJ1-2, with D unresolved. The V and J ends lost 0 bases and 7 bases respectively, with 7 bases between them. The CDR3 totals 12 residues. Germline V CDR1 and CDR2: SGHDT, YYEEEE. In nucleotides, the CDR3 is TGTGCCAGCAGCTTGGTAGGGTCTGGCTACACCTTC. This codes for CASSLVGSGYTF.

The chain carries TRBV5-4 and TRBJ1-1; TRBD1 is a possible D gene (5 bases). This CDR3 comprises 14 residues. Per the germline V gene, CDR1 is SGHNT and CDR2 is YYREEE (reference sequence). The ends were cut back, 4 bases at V and 1 base at J, with 11 bases in the middle. For the CDR3, the DNA is TGTGCCAGCAGCCCCCTCAGGGAGAACACTGAAGCTTTCTTT. It is translated as CASSPLRENTEAFF.

The chain links TRBV2 to TRBJ1-1, with D tentatively TRBD1 (6 bases). Germline V gene lookup returns CDR1 SNHLY and CDR2 FYNNEI. V was shortened by 7 bases and J by 3 bases, with 15 bases between the two germline ends. CDR3 size: 14 residues. CDR3 region: CASKKGGRDTEAFF. DNA for the CDR3: TGTGCCAGCAAGAAGGGGGGCAGAGACACTGAAGCTTTCTTT.

The chain combines TRBV27 with TRBJ2-1, with 13 bases identical to TRBD2. Germline CDR1 reads MNHEY; CDR2 reads SMNVEV (reference sequence). The CDR3 spans 15 residues. After removal of 4 bases from V and 7 bases from J, the junction contained 4 bases not matched to a gene. CDR3 sequence reads: CASSSTSGRGNEQFF. In DNA, the CDR3 is TGTGCCAGCAGTTCTACTAGCGGGAGGGGTAATGAGCAGTTCTTC.

The rearrangement uses TRBV28 and TRBJ2-1; D not resolved. The CDR3 consists of 16 residues. Germline V gives CDR1 MDHEN, CDR2 SYDVKM. V gave up 6 bases and J gave up 0 bases, with 15 bases separating them. Here the CDR3 DNA reads TGTGCCAGCAGAGGAAGGACGCCGAGCTCCTACAATGAGCAGTTCTTC. It is translated as CASRGRTPSSYNEQFF.

The V gene is TRBV10-3, the J gene TRBJ2-7; TRBD2 agrees at 9 bases. Trimming at V came to 6 bases and at J to 3 bases, leaving 12 bases not matched to a gene. This CDR3 is built from 16 residues. CDR1 and CDR2 from the germline V gene are ENHRY and SYGVKD. CDR3 region: CAISTTSGLARYEQYF. The CDR3 DNA reads as TGTGCCATCAGCACGACATCGGGACTAGCCCGCTACGAGCAGTACTTC.

This clone showed up just once. The chain is built from TRBV11-3 and TRBJ2-2; TRBD1 is a possible D gene (5 bases). There are 16 residues in the CDR3. Germline V lookup: CDR1 SGHNT, CDR2 YENEEA. The ends were cut back, 5 bases at V and 4 bases at J, with 17 bases in the middle. The CDR3 sequence: CASSPRGTLVTGELFF. The CDR3 bases are TGTGCCAGCAGCCCTAGGGGCACGCTGGTCACCGGGGAGCTGTTTTTT.

This clone has only one observation. The genes are TRBV6-1 and TRBJ2-5, with D maybe TRBD2 (5 bases). The CDR3 sequence is 15 residues long. Looked up from germline, CDR1 is MNHNS and CDR2 is SASEGT. Trimming removed 6 bases from V and 0 bases from J, with 14 bases in between. CDR3 nucleotide sequence: TGTGCCAGCAGCGAAACCTCCGGGGACCAAGAGACCCAGTACTTC. Protein: CASSETSGDQETQYF.

The rearrangement uses TRBV27 and TRBJ2-7; TRBD1 agrees at 7 bases. The ends lost 8 bases at V and 7 bases at J; junction bases unmatched: 8. The CDR3 is made up of 12 amino acids. Germline CDR1 MNHEY, CDR2 SMNVEV (reference sequence). Here the CDR3 reads CASQTGSFEQYF. The DNA of the CDR3 is TGTGCCAGCCAGACAGGGAGTTTTGAGCAGTACTTC.

The CDR3 nucleotides are TGCGCCAGCAGCACCGGGGGTGCGAGGAACACTGAAGCTTTCTTT. Translating it yields CASSTGGARNTEAFF. This chain connects TRBV5-1 to TRBJ1-1, with D perhaps TRBD1 (5 bases). Germline assignment: CDR1 SGHRS and CDR2 YFSETQ. The CDR3 consists of 15 residues. V was trimmed by 4 bases and J by 1 base, leaving 14 bases between them.

The V gene is TRBV10-1, the J gene TRBJ2-3, with 7 nucleotides matching TRBD1. CDR1 WNHNN and CDR2 SYGVQD come from the germline V gene (reference sequence). This CDR3 comprises 14 residues. V was clipped by 6 bases and J by 2 bases; unmatched bases: 5. CDR3 residues: CASRSGTDTDTQYF. The CDR3 coding sequence is TGCGCCAGCAGATCCGGGACAGACACAGATACGCAGTATTTT.

The chain joins TRBV28 to TRBJ2-7; possible D gene TRBD2, 6 bases. Trimming cost V 3 bases and J 3 bases, with 9 bases left between them. The germline gives CDR1 MDHEN, CDR2 SYDVKM. CDR3 length: 13 amino acids. CDR3 residues: CASSFGGFYEQYF. CDR3 bases: TGTGCCAGCAGTTTTGGGGGGTTCTACGAGCAGTACTTC.

The genes are TRBV5-1 and TRBJ2-2, with 10 positions matching TRBD1. This CDR3 has 16 amino acids. CDR1 is SGHRS, CDR2 YFSETQ, per germline. With 0 bases clipped from V and 4 bases from J, the junction kept 3 bases outside the gene matches. CDR3 amino acids: CASSLGDRGITGELFF. The CDR3 nucleotides are TGCGCCAGCAGCTTGGGGGACAGGGGAATCACCGGGGAGCTGTTTTTT.

The V call is TRBV6-6, the J call TRBJ2-7; D is ambiguous. The CDR3 totals 14 residues. Germline V gene data show CDR1 as MNHNY and CDR2 as SVGAGI (reference sequence). Trimming removed 5 bases at V and 4 bases at J, with 15 bases between. DNA for the CDR3: TGTGCCAGCAGTGAGGTCGGCAGGCGGTACGAGCAGTACTTC. Translation: CASSEVGRRYEQYF.